The sequence of this TCR beta chain was determined in a study of regulatory T cells in long-lasting Graves disease. Findings and caveats of the study: Favoring TRBV28, TRBJ1-2 and TRBJ2-5 was a feature seen in persistent disease.

Described time point: persistent/refractory GD, antithyroid drugs over 5 years with positive TRAb. RNA extracted from PBMCs served as the sequencing template. The guidelines of the American Thyroid Association were the basis for diagnosing Graves' disease. Peripheral blood, at 8.5 to 9 milliliters, went into EDTA tubes. In its sample, this clonotype was seen many times. Antigen specificity is unknown. Between the trimmed V and J ends, which lost 1 base and 1 base, there was a span of 14 bases. This CDR3 is built from 17 residues. Researchers made TCR beta libraries by using iRepertoire HTBI primers and running Arm-PCR on CDR3 regions. Study processing details: Across all samples, more than 60 TRBV segments and 15 or so TRBJ segments were identified. TCRdb ran MiXCR on the multiplex PCR reads and lists one entry per CDR3 protein. TCRdb, not the original authors, processed these V and J calls. The sample consists of 300,000 or so distinct CDR3 sequences, roughly a fifth of them appearing once.

The sample here was peripheral blood mononuclear cells (PBMCs), taken when the disease was refractory, from a patient treated with antithyroid drugs. The TCR originated in a female donor with Graves disease. The chain links TRBV12-3 or TRBV12-4 to TRBJ1-5; D call uncertain. In DNA form, the CDR3 reads TGTGCCAGCAGTTTAGTTTACGGTCCCTCGAGCAATCAGCCCCAGCATTTT. Encoded protein: CASSLVYGPSSNQPQHF.